This T cell receptor beta chain came from a study of cytomegalovirus exposure and HLA in healthy donors. Study outcomes and limitations: By HLA locus, TCR association rates varied in a later analysis, with DRB1 showing the most and HLA-C the fewest. As immune exposure information, only CMV serostatus was available.

PCR was performed using 60 Vbeta and 13 Jbeta primers. TCRdb's table, derived via immunoSEQ multiplex PCR, lists solely in-frame clones and lacks some. The data hold over 150,000 clones, with around 73% observed a single time. As regards this clone: What it binds is unknown.

The CDR3 totals 12 residues. The ends were cut back, 5 bases at V and 6 bases at J, with 11 bases in the middle. CDR1 and CDR2 (germline): SGHTA, FQGNSA. The source material was PBMCs. V gene TRBV7-2 combines with J gene TRBJ2-7; TRBD2 is a possible D gene (6 bases). The clonotype comes from a woman in her thirties in good health and CMV-seronegative. Written as DNA, the CDR3 is TGTGCCAGCAGCGGACGGGACTCCGAGCAGTACTTC. It codes for CASSGRDSEQYF.